Listed here are 27 T cell receptor beta chains from one sample, sequenced in a study of T cells in Graves' hyperthyroidism and ophthalmopathy. From RNA transcripts, TCR beta CDR3 regions were amplified. First-round RT-PCR of the TCR CDR3 relied on the HTBI primer set. TCRdb re-analysed the multiplex PCR reads in MiXCR, keeping a single row per CDR3 protein. The sample has about 320,000 distinct CDR3 sequences; approximately 15% are singletons. The specimen was blood. The receptors shown here come from a man aged 25-45 years with Graves' hyperthyroidism.

In regard to this clonotype: A single base separates this from a much larger clone, so it may be a read error. The chain employs TRBV5-1 and TRBJ2-7; perhaps D is TRBD1 or TRBD2 (5 bases each). The J call may be wrong; the DNA end is better matched by TRBJ2-1. Germline CDR1 reads SGHRS; CDR2 reads YFSETQ. This CDR3 has 14 amino acids. CDR3 bases: TGCGCCAGCAGCAGGCCCGGGGCATCCTACGAGCAGTTCTTC. Translation: CASSRPGASYEQFF.

This clonotype has a count of ten or more. The chain recombines TRBV2 with TRBJ1-4; the D is unclear. Germline CDR1 SNHLY, CDR2 FYNNEI. V was clipped by 1 base and J by 8 bases, with 5 bases between them. CDR3 length: 12 amino acids. CDR3 sequence: CASSEGLEKLFF. The CDR3 nucleotides read TGTGCCAGCAGTGAAGGGCTAGAAAAACTGTTTTTT.

V usage is TRBV19 and J usage is TRBJ1-1; D ambiguous. Trimming cost V 5 bases and J 2 bases, with 12 bases left between them. This CDR3 is 14 amino acids long. Germline lookup yields CDR1 LNHDA and CDR2 SQIVND (reference sequence). The CDR3 sequence is CASSPTDANTEAFF. The CDR3 nucleotides read TGTGCCAGTAGTCCGACCGACGCAAACACTGAAGCTTTCTTT.

In this sample, this clonotype is medium-sized. V and J are TRBV5-8 and TRBJ2-3; D gene unclear. From germline, CDR1 is SGHTS and CDR2 YDEGEE. The CDR3 sequence is 15 residues long. V lost 0 bases, J lost 1 base, and 9 bases lay in between. The CDR3 spells CASSLEGRRTDTQYF. CDR3 DNA: TGTGCCAGCAGCTTGGAGGGCAGGCGCACAGATACGCAGTATTTT.

Worth noting for this clonotype: This may be a read error: a much more frequent sequence differs by one nucleotide. In nucleotides, the CDR3 is TGCAGTACTAGATCAGGGATGGAGACCCAGTACTTC. It encodes CSTRSGMETQYF. The chain has TRBV20-1 and TRBJ2-5, with D tentatively TRBD1 or TRBD2 (5 bases each). Per the germline V gene, CDR1 is DFQATT and CDR2 is SNEGSKA (reference sequence). The CDR3 is 12 residues long.

Note on this clonotype: Because it lacks the conserved phenylalanine or tryptophan at the end, this CDR3 is likely a read error. The rearrangement joins TRBV28 to TRBJ1-1; D gene ambiguous. V was cut by 6 bases and J by 3 bases, with 14 bases left in between. CDR1 and CDR2 from the germline V gene are MDHEN and SYDVKM. CDR3 length: 14 amino acids. The CDR3 DNA reads as TGTGCCAGCAGGCCCGCCGGGGAGTACACTGAAGCTTTCCTT. Translation gives CASRPAGEYTEAFL.

The chain links TRBV20-1 to TRBJ2-7; 10 nucleotides line up with TRBD2. CDR1 DFQATT and CDR2 SNEGSKA come from the germline V gene (reference sequence). There are 14 residues in the CDR3. Germline trimming cut 2 bases from V and 6 bases from J; bases unmatched to any gene: 7. The CDR3 region is CSARMASGSREQYF. CDR3 sequence (DNA): TGCAGTGCTAGAATGGCTAGCGGGAGTCGCGAGCAGTACTTC.

This clonotype was detected many times. The chain has TRBV9 and TRBJ1-1; D not certain. Germline CDR1 and CDR2: SGDLS and YYNGEE. V lost 4 bases and J lost 1, with 11 bases in between. CDR3 length: 14 residues. The CDR3 nucleotides read TGTGCCAGCAGCCTCGTGGGGTCGAACACTGAAGCTTTCTTT. Its protein product is CASSLVGSNTEAFF.

J is TRBJ2-7 and V is TRBV7-6; D unclear. Germline CDR1 reads SGHVS; CDR2 reads FNYEAQ. This CDR3 has 13 residues. Deletions cut 11 bases from V and 1 base from J, with 15 bases between. CDR3 protein: CAYRKEPSYEQYF. CDR3 in DNA: TGTGCCTATAGGAAGGAGCCTTCCTACGAGCAGTACTTC.

This clonotype was picked up one time. A clone one base away is much larger, so this may be a read error. The chain couples TRBV10-3 to TRBJ2-1, with 8 bases identical to TRBD2. The CDR3 is 15 residues long. The germline V gene has CDR1 ENHRY and CDR2 SYGVKD. V trimming: 4 bases; J trimming: 7 bases; junction bases outside the gene matches: 9. In DNA, the CDR3 is TGTGCCATCAGTGGGCCCAGCGGGAGAGGAAATGAGCAGTTCTTC. Translated: CAISGPSGRGNEQFF.

The chain is built from TRBV12-3 or TRBV12-4 and TRBJ2-1; TRBD2 is a possible D gene (6 bases). Trimming stripped 5 bases from V and 4 bases from J, with 15 bases between. This CDR3 comprises 15 residues. CDR3 in DNA: TGTGCCAGCAGTAGGGGACTCGAGGGATACAATGAGCAGTTCTTC. It encodes CASSRGLEGYNEQFF.

This clonotype was observed a handful of times. J is TRBJ1-1 and V is TRBV6-1; the D is unclear. V was trimmed by 6 bases and J by 10 bases, leaving 18 bases between them. CDR3 size: 13 residues. In germline, CDR1 is MNHNS, CDR2 SASEGT. The CDR3 spells CASSPRTPAGAFF. The CDR3 nucleotides read TGTGCCAGCAGCCCCCGAACACCCGCCGGAGCTTTCTTT.

V is TRBV20-1 and J is TRBJ2-2, with TRBD2 matching 7 bases. Germline loops: CDR1 DFQATT, CDR2 SNEGSKA (reference sequence). The J segment lost 0 bases and the V segment lost 5 bases, leaving 9 bases of the junction unmatched. This CDR3 has 16 residues. CDR3 loop: CSAPRGRGANTGELFF. In DNA, the CDR3 is TGCAGTGCTCCCCGGGGGAGGGGTGCGAACACCGGGGAGCTGTTTTTT.

The chain recombines TRBV29-1 with TRBJ2-1; D gene unclear. This CDR3 is 13 amino acids long. V lost 2 bases and J 3 bases, leaving 8 bases between the germline ends. Germline V gene data show CDR1 as SQVTM and CDR2 as ANQGSEA. In DNA form, the CDR3 reads TGCAGCGTTGAATCGGATAACTACAATGAGCAGTTCTTC. This codes for CSVESDNYNEQFF.

This chain connects TRBV3-1 to TRBJ2-5; 8 bases align to TRBD1. After removal of 1 base from V and 4 bases from J, the junction contained 11 bases not matched to a gene. In germline, CDR1 is LGHDT, CDR2 YNNKEL (reference sequence). The CDR3 sequence is 17 residues long. CDR3 nucleotide sequence: TGTGCCAGCAGCCAAGGGACAGGGTTTAGAGATTCAGAGACCCAGTACTTC. This encodes CASSQGTGFRDSETQYF.

This clonotype occurred many times. The chain employs TRBV2 and TRBJ1-2, with a possible D match to TRBD1 (5 bases). The germline V and J ends were trimmed by 3 bases and 8 bases, with 13 bases remaining between them. CDR3 length: 13 residues. Germline V gene lookup returns CDR1 SNHLY and CDR2 FYNNEI. This CDR3 is CASSDQGGSGYTF. CDR3 nucleotides: TGTGCCAGCAGTGACCAGGGAGGGTCGGGCTACACCTTC.

Remarks on this clonotype: A much larger clone lies a single base off, so this may be a read error. This chain links TRBV10-3 with TRBJ2-3; D ambiguous. CDR1 and CDR2 (germline): ENHRY, SYGVKD. The CDR3 is 15 amino acids. With 10 bases removed from V and 0 bases from J, the gap between germline ends came to 17 bases. CDR3 sequence: CATLPGSASTDTQYF. CDR3 nucleotides: TGTGCCACCCTTCCCGGGTCCGCTAGCACAGATACGCAGTATTTT.

This clonotype was observed many times. The rearrangement links TRBV29-1 to TRBJ2-1; 9 bases fit TRBD1. Germline loops: CDR1 SQVTM, CDR2 ANQGSEA. Trimming took 7 bases from V and 3 from J; bases not matched to a gene: 13. The CDR3 is 16 amino acids. In nucleotides, the CDR3 is TGCAGCGCGGGACAGGGAGGGTGGCCGATCTACAATGAGCAGTTCTTC. Protein product: CSAGQGGWPIYNEQFF.

The V call is TRBV15, the J call TRBJ2-7, with TRBD1 identical over 7 bases. The CDR3 runs to 14 residues. CDR1 and CDR2 from the germline V gene are LNHNV and YYDKDF (reference sequence). V shed 3 bases and J 0 bases; nucleotides not matched to a gene: 2. The DNA for the CDR3 is TGTGCCACCAGCAGGTGGGACAGCTCCTACGAGCAGTACTTC. Protein sequence: CATSRWDSSYEQYF.

The gene calls are TRBV29-1 and TRBJ2-3, with TRBD2 identical over 10 bases. Germline assignment: CDR1 SQVTM and CDR2 ANQGSEA. Germline trimming cut 8 bases from V and 6 bases from J; bases unmatched to any gene: 8. The length of the CDR3 is 13 residues. The CDR3 nucleotides are TGCAGCCTTCTAGCGGGAGTCGAGGATACGCAGTATTTT. This sequence encodes CSLLAGVEDTQYF.

This clonotype was seen at least ten times. This chain uses TRBV18 with TRBJ2-3, with D tentatively TRBD2 (5 bases). The CDR3 is 15 residues long. The germline V gene has CDR1 KGHSH and CDR2 LQKENI. The V end was cut by 6 bases, the J end by 0 bases, with 13 bases between. The CDR3 coding sequence is TGTGCCAGCTCCCGGCGGGCTTCTAGCACAGATACGCAGTATTTT. This codes for CASSRRASSTDTQYF. The whole variable domain, filled in from reference TRBV18 and TRBJ2-3, reads NAGVMQNPRHLVRRRGQEARLRCSPMKGHSHVYWYRQLPEEGLKFMVYLQKENIIDESGMPKERFSAEFPKEGPSILRIQQVVRGDSAAYFCASSRRASSTDTQYFGPGTRLTVL.

The rearrangement uses TRBV5-1 and TRBJ2-1; 9 positions agree with TRBD2. Germline V CDR1 and CDR2: SGHRS, YFSETQ. The CDR3 covers 16 residues. The J segment lost 8 bases and the V segment lost 0 bases, leaving 9 bases of the junction unmatched. CDR3 amino acids: CASSLAGGRARDEQFF. DNA for the CDR3: TGCGCCAGCAGCTTGGCGGGCGGGAGGGCCAGAGATGAGCAGTTCTTC. The variable domain in full, with the rest retrieved from reference TRBV5-1 and TRBJ2-1, is KAGVTQTPRYLIKTRGQQVTLSCSPISGHRSVSWYQQTPGQGLQFLFEYFSETQRNKGNFPGRFSGRQFSNSRSEMNVSTLELGDSALYLCASSLAGGRARDEQFFGPGTRLTVL.

At least ten counts were recorded for this clonotype. The chain is built from TRBV28 and TRBJ1-2; a possible D gene is TRBD1 (6 bases). The germline V and J ends were trimmed by 3 bases and 3 bases, with 17 bases remaining between them. The CDR3 runs 16 residues. From germline, CDR1 is MDHEN and CDR2 SYDVKM. The CDR3 sequence is CASSFSGGKEDYGYTF. CDR3 coding DNA: TGTGCCAGCAGTTTTTCGGGGGGCAAAGAGGACTATGGCTACACCTTC.

This clonotype was picked up many times. The chain uses TRBV28 and TRBJ2-7; D ambiguous. V was shortened by 3 bases and J by 5 bases, with 2 bases between the two germline ends. Germline values: CDR1 MDHEN, CDR2 SYDVKM. The CDR3 spans 10 residues. The CDR3 sequence is CASSLDEQYF. The CDR3 nucleotides read TGTGCCAGCAGTTTGGACGAGCAGTACTTC. Looking up the rest from reference TRBV28 and TRBJ2-7 gives the full variable domain: DVKVTQSSRYLVKRTGEKVFLECVQDMDHENMFWYRQDPGLGLRLIYFSYDVKMKEKGDIPEGYSVSREKKERFSLILESASTNQTSMYLCASSLDEQYFGPGTRLTVT.

This clonotype was detected many times. This rearrangement joins TRBV2 to TRBJ1-2; D not certain. This CDR3 has 11 amino acids. Germline CDR1 is SNHLY and CDR2 is FYNNEI. Trimming removed 7 bases at V and 5 bases at J, with 8 bases between. For the CDR3, the DNA is TGTGCCAGCACGGGGTGGTATGGCTACACCTTC. Translating gives CASTGWYGYTF.

This clonotype showed up many times. The rearrangement links TRBV28 to TRBJ1-1; 7 bases align to TRBD1. The ends lost 6 bases at V and 5 bases at J; junction bases unmatched: 9. The CDR3 loop spans 14 amino acids. CDR1 and CDR2 from the germline V gene are MDHEN and SYDVKM. This chain's CDR3 is CASSPPTGRTEAFF. CDR3 nucleotide sequence: TGTGCCAGCAGCCCCCCGACAGGGAGGACTGAAGCTTTCTTT.

A note on this clonotype: Possible read error: a much larger clone is one base away. The rearrangement links TRBV3-1 to TRBJ1-1, with D tentatively TRBD1 (6 bases). CDR3 size: 13 residues. Germline CDR1 reads LGHDT; CDR2 reads YNNKEL (reference sequence). DNA for the CDR3: TGTGCCAGCAGAGGGGGGACGCACACTGGAGCTTTCTTT. The encoded protein is CASRGGTHTGAFF.